These 30 T cell receptor beta chains were sequenced from one sample in a study of blood T cell repertoires in COVID-19. Using immunoSEQ multiplex PCR, the repertoire was profiled, and TCRdb retains in-frame clones only, with some absent. This table holds under 300,000 clones, roughly 82% found once. The sequencing sample was made of peripheral blood. The receptors were gathered from a man aged 40-49 years who had recovered from COVID-19.

J is TRBJ1-1 and V is TRBV4-3; maybe TRBD1 (5 bases). Germline assignment: CDR1 LGHNA and CDR2 YSLEER. The CDR3 has 14 residues. V lost 4 bases, J lost 0 bases, and 9 bases lay in between. Here the CDR3 DNA reads TGCGCCAGCAGCCGCGGGACTTTGAACACTGAAGCTTTCTTT. It yields the protein CASSRGTLNTEAFF.

Comments on this clone: In the same sample, other DNA sequences code for this CDR3. The chain combines TRBV6-5 with TRBJ1-2; no definite D call. Trimming took 3 bases from V and 0 from J, leaving 8 bases between them. Germline V gene lookup returns CDR1 MNHEY and CDR2 SVGAGI. This CDR3 has 14 residues. The CDR3 loop reads CASSYSGANYGYTF. The DNA for the CDR3 is TGTGCCAGCAGTTATAGTGGAGCTAACTATGGCTACACCTTC.

The sample holds one count of this clone. The genes are TRBV9 and TRBJ1-5, with 9 positions matching TRBD1. V lost 4 bases to trimming and J lost 7 bases; unmatched junction nucleotides: 9. The germline gives CDR1 SGDLS, CDR2 YYNGEE. CDR3 length: 15 residues. CDR3 residues: CASSLGTGLRQPQHF. CDR3 DNA: TGTGCCAGCAGCCTTGGGACAGGGCTGAGACAGCCCCAGCATTTT.

This clone was detected a few times. The chain recombines TRBV3-1 (or the pseudogene TRBV3-2) with TRBJ2-7; tentatively, D is TRBD2 (5 bases). V was pared by 4 bases and J by 2 bases, with 15 bases between. Germline CDR1 and CDR2: LGHDT and YNNKEL (reference sequence). The CDR3 is 15 residues long. In nucleotides, the CDR3 is TGTGCCAGCAGCCTTTCCTCGGACGGGACCTACGAGCAGTACTTC. Translated: CASSLSSDGTYEQYF.

The chain is built from TRBV5-1 and TRBJ2-3; D remains unclear. The CDR3 spans 14 residues. Germline V gives CDR1 SGHRS, CDR2 YFSETQ. V shed 5 bases and J shed 1 base, with 11 bases lying between them. CDR3 DNA sequence: TGCGCCAGCAGTCAAACTCCGGGCACAGATACGCAGTATTTT. Encoded protein: CASSQTPGTDTQYF.

The V gene is TRBV11-2, the J gene TRBJ1-1; a possible D gene is TRBD1 (6 bases). Germline values: CDR1 SGHAT, CDR2 FQNNGV. Trimming removed 0 bases at V and 4 bases at J, with 6 bases between. The CDR3 has 13 amino acids. The CDR3 nucleotides read TGTGCCAGCAGCTTAGACAGGGGCACTGAAGCTTTCTTT. It translates to CASSLDRGTEAFF.

This chain uses TRBV4-3 with TRBJ2-6, with D possibly being TRBD2 (5 bases). CDR1 and CDR2 from the germline V gene are LGHNA and YSLEER. Trimming took 1 base from V and 3 from J, leaving 10 bases between them. The CDR3 consists of 16 residues. The CDR3 here is CASSQVTGYGANVLTF. The CDR3, as DNA: TGCGCCAGCAGCCAAGTTACGGGGTATGGGGCCAACGTCCTGACTTTC.

This clone was seen just once. V usage is TRBV27 and J usage is TRBJ2-7, with D possibly being TRBD1 (8 bases). The CDR3 totals 16 residues. Trimming stripped 4 bases from V and 1 base from J, with 17 bases between. Looked up from germline, CDR1 is MNHEY and CDR2 is SMNVEV (reference sequence). Here the CDR3 DNA reads TGTGCCAGCAGTTGGGGGGGCGGGACAGGATCCTACGAGCAGTACTTC. Amino acids: CASSWGGGTGSYEQYF.

This rearrangement joins TRBV2 to TRBJ2-5; D not certain. Trimming took off 2 bases at V and 3 bases at J, with 7 bases between the two ends. The V gene's germline CDR1 is SNHLY and CDR2 FYNNEI. The CDR3 consists of 13 residues. The CDR3 region has the DNA TGTGCCAGCAGTGAATACGGTGAAGAGACCCAGTACTTC. Protein: CASSEYGEETQYF. The full variable domain, rest sourced from reference TRBV2 and TRBJ2-5, is EPEVTQTPSHQVTQMGQEVILRCVPISNHLYFYWYRQILGQKVEFLVSFYNNEISEKSEIFDDQFSVERPDGSNFTLKIRSTKLEDSAMYFCASSEYGEETQYFGPGTRLLVL.

This clone has more than one count but fewer than ten. The genes are TRBV11-2 and TRBJ1-6; D is ambiguous. Germline V gene lookup returns CDR1 SGHAT and CDR2 FQNNGV. The CDR3 has 14 residues. Deletions cut 5 bases from V and 10 bases from J, with 15 bases between. The CDR3 reads CASSPNGGYSPLHF. CDR3 sequence (DNA): TGTGCCAGCAGCCCAAACGGCGGGTACTCACCCCTCCACTTT.

V and J are TRBV2 and TRBJ2-3; perhaps TRBD1 as D (6 bases). CDR1 and CDR2 (germline): SNHLY, FYNNEI. Trimming took 1 base from V and 4 from J, leaving 12 bases between them. This CDR3 comprises 15 residues. The CDR3: CASSEDRAIADTQYF. In DNA, the CDR3 is TGTGCCAGCAGTGAAGACAGGGCAATCGCAGATACGCAGTATTTT.

The genes are TRBV6-5 and TRBJ1-1; the match to TRBD1 covers 9 bases. Germline V gives CDR1 MNHEY, CDR2 SVGAGI. This CDR3 region has 14 residues. V was clipped by 4 bases and J by 3 bases; unmatched bases: 3. The CDR3 DNA is TGTGCCAGCAGTTTGACAGGGGGGGACACTGAAGCTTTCTTT. This sequence encodes CASSLTGGDTEAFF.

The V call is TRBV6-2 or TRBV6-3, the J call TRBJ1-6, with D uncertain. The length of the CDR3 is 14 residues. In germline, CDR1 is MNHEY, CDR2 SVGEGT. Trimming took 6 bases from V and 6 from J, leaving 12 bases between them. CDR3 region: CASSKGSSNSPLHF. As DNA, the CDR3 is TGTGCCAGCAGCAAAGGGAGCAGTAATTCACCCCTCCACTTT.

The chain links TRBV6-2 or TRBV6-3 to TRBJ2-2; 10 bases are a match to TRBD2. V lost 5 bases and J lost 4; bases outside the gene matches: 4. The CDR3 has 15 amino acids. The germline V gene has CDR1 MNHEY and CDR2 SVGEGT. DNA of the CDR3: TGTGCCAGCAGTCGGACTAGCGGATTCACCGGGGAGCTGTTTTTT. It yields the protein CASSRTSGFTGELFF.

V usage is TRBV7-2 and J usage is TRBJ1-2; maybe TRBD1 (5 bases). CDR1 SGHTA and CDR2 FQGNSA come from the germline V gene. This CDR3 is 13 amino acids long. V was pared by 4 bases and J by 3 bases, with 9 bases between. CDR3 in DNA: TGTGCCAGCAGCTCTGGACAAGACTATGGCTACACCTTC. Residues: CASSSGQDYGYTF. The full variable domain, its missing parts supplied by reference TRBV7-2 and TRBJ1-2, is GAGVSQSPSNKVTEKGKDVELRCDPISGHTALYWYRQSLGQGLEFLIYFQGNSAPDKSGLPSDRFSAERTGGSVSTLTIQRTQQEDSAVYLCASSSGQDYGYTFGSGTRLTVV.

The sample holds one count of this clone. The genes are TRBV6-6 and TRBJ1-1, with 7 bases identical to TRBD1. V shed 6 bases, J shed 7 bases, and the junction held 2 bases outside the gene matches. The CDR3 contains 11 residues. Looked up from germline, CDR1 is MNHNY and CDR2 is SVGAGI (reference sequence). Here the CDR3 reads CASSRQGEAFF. CDR3 DNA sequence: TGTGCCAGCAGCAGACAGGGTGAAGCTTTCTTT.

The chain uses TRBV7-2 and TRBJ2-7; 9 bases fit TRBD2. In germline, CDR1 is SGHTA, CDR2 FQGNSA. This CDR3 has 15 amino acids. With 1 base clipped from V and 7 bases from J, the junction kept 8 bases outside the gene matches. The CDR3 DNA reads as TGTGCCAGCAGCTTAGTACTAGCGGGCGTCGGAGAGCAGTACTTC. It translates to CASSLVLAGVGEQYF.

This chain connects TRBV14 to TRBJ2-1; the match to TRBD2 covers 10 bases. The germline CDR1 and CDR2 sequences are SGHDN and FVKESK. There are 17 residues in the CDR3. V gave up 0 bases and J gave up 8 bases; unmatched junction bases: 10. The CDR3 protein is CASSQDLLAGAWDEQFF. The CDR3 nucleotides read TGTGCCAGCAGCCAAGACCTCCTAGCGGGAGCATGGGATGAGCAGTTCTTC.

The chain has TRBV9 and TRBJ2-7, with 9 bases fitting TRBD1. The CDR3 consists of 17 residues. Germline lookup yields CDR1 SGDLS and CDR2 YYNGEE. V lost 5 bases to trimming and J lost 6 bases; unmatched junction nucleotides: 18. Written as DNA, the CDR3 is TGTGCCAGCAGTGCCCTAGGTAGGGGACAGGGACAAGGCGAGCAGTACTTC. It encodes CASSALGRGQGQGEQYF.

J is TRBJ2-7 and V is TRBV19, with a tentative D call TRBD2 (6 bases). Trimming pared 3 bases from V and 3 bases from J, leaving 18 bases between. Germline CDR1 reads LNHDA; CDR2 reads SQIVND (reference sequence). This CDR3 region has 16 residues. The CDR3 coding sequence is TGTGCCAGTAGTATCGGGAGAATGACTAGTTACTACGAGCAGTACTTC. Protein product: CASSIGRMTSYYEQYF.

The chain joins TRBV18 to TRBJ1-1, with 7 bases matching TRBD1. Germline V lookup: CDR1 KGHSH, CDR2 LQKENI. The length of the CDR3 is 14 residues. Losses at the gene ends were 2 bases for V and 5 bases for J; bases not matched to a gene: 5. For the CDR3, the DNA is TGTGCCAGCTCACCAATCGACAGGGCTACTGAAGCTTTCTTT. It yields the protein CASSPIDRATEAFF.

V usage is TRBV2 and J usage is TRBJ2-5; tentative D call: TRBD1 (6 bases). This CDR3 is built from 13 residues. V gave up 7 bases and J gave up 2 bases, with 11 bases separating them. Germline V lookup: CDR1 SNHLY, CDR2 FYNNEI. CDR3 loop: CASMRGRQETQYF. In DNA, the CDR3 is TGTGCCAGCATGAGGGGGAGACAAGAGACCCAGTACTTC.

The chain carries TRBV5-1 and TRBJ2-2; tentative D call: TRBD2 (5 bases). Trimming took off 5 bases at V and 6 bases at J, with 17 bases between the two ends. This CDR3 region has 15 residues. The germline CDR1 and CDR2 sequences are SGHRS and YFSETQ. CDR3 bases: TGCGCCAGCAGTTCTTTTCCAGAAGCGGCCGGGGAGCTGTTTTTT. Amino acid sequence: CASSSFPEAAGELFF.

This chain connects TRBV19 to TRBJ2-5, with D possibly being TRBD2 (6 bases). The V gene's germline CDR1 is LNHDA and CDR2 SQIVND (reference sequence). This CDR3 has 14 residues. The V end lost 7 bases, the J end lost 4 bases, and 16 bases lay between the germline ends. CDR3 region: CASMEGGPGETQYF. The DNA of the CDR3 is TGTGCCAGTATGGAGGGAGGTCCGGGAGAGACCCAGTACTTC. The complete variable domain, with remaining parts taken from reference TRBV19 and TRBJ2-5, reads DGGITQSPKYLFRKEGQNVTLSCEQNLNHDAMYWYRQDPGQGLRLIYYSQIVNDFQKGDIAEGYSVSREKKESFPLTVTSAQKNPTAFYLCASMEGGPGETQYFGPGTRLLVL.

The chain couples TRBV5-1 to TRBJ1-1, with D possibly being TRBD1 (6 bases). Germline V gene data show CDR1 as SGHRS and CDR2 as YFSETQ. Trimming took off 3 bases at V and 1 base at J, with 13 bases between the two ends. This CDR3 comprises 15 residues. CDR3: CASSSGSGANTEAFF. The DNA of the CDR3 is TGCGCCAGCAGCTCAGGGTCAGGGGCGAACACTGAAGCTTTCTTT.

The J gene is TRBJ1-2, the V gene TRBV5-4; D not resolved. V was clipped by 4 bases and J by 3 bases, with 13 bases between them. This CDR3 is built from 14 residues. Germline CDR1 reads SGHNT; CDR2 reads YYREEE (reference sequence). The CDR3 loop reads CASSTEWVDYGYTF. CDR3 coding DNA: TGTGCCAGCAGCACGGAGTGGGTTGACTATGGCTACACCTTC. Combining the CDR3 with reference TRBV5-4 and TRBJ1-2 gives the whole variable domain ETGVTQSPTHLIKTRGQQVTLRCSSQSGHNTVSWYQQALGQGPQFIFQYYREEENGRGNFPPRFSGLQFPNYSSELNVNALELDDSALYLCASSTEWVDYGYTFGSGTRLTVV.

This chain links TRBV5-4 with TRBJ2-1, with TRBD2 matching 9 bases. This CDR3 is built from 17 residues. Germline V gene sequence: CDR1 SGHNT, CDR2 YYREEE (reference sequence). J lost 9 bases, V lost 4 bases, and 17 bases had no gene match. CDR3: CASSLLLDSGSLREQFF. The CDR3 DNA follows: TGTGCCAGCAGCCTGCTTTTAGATAGCGGGAGTCTTCGTGAGCAGTTCTTC.

This chain uses TRBV2 with TRBJ2-7; 7 nucleotides agree with TRBD1. V shed 10 bases, J shed 3 bases, and the junction held 9 bases outside the gene matches. CDR1 and CDR2 from the germline V gene are SNHLY and FYNNEI. CDR3 length: 13 residues. CDR3 nucleotide sequence: TGTGCCACCGTGATGGGGACAGACTACGAGCAGTACTTC. Its translation: CATVMGTDYEQYF.

The rearrangement links TRBV7-9 to TRBJ1-4, with 11 bases matching TRBD1. The germline V gene encodes CDR1 SEHNR and CDR2 FQNEAQ (reference sequence). The V segment lost 5 bases and the J segment 8 bases; nucleotides outside the gene matches: 13. The length of the CDR3 is 17 residues. In DNA form, the CDR3 reads TGTGCCAGCAGCGAAAGCAGAATCGGGACAGGGGGAGAAAAACTGTTTTTT. Amino acids: CASSESRIGTGGEKLFF.

The V call is TRBV2, the J call TRBJ1-6; no reliable D call. Deletions cut 4 bases from V and 10 bases from J, with 11 bases between. This CDR3 comprises 13 residues. Germline values: CDR1 SNHLY, CDR2 FYNNEI. CDR3 sequence reads: CASSVPLKSPLHF. DNA of the CDR3: TGTGCCAGCAGTGTCCCCCTTAAATCACCCCTCCACTTT. Combining the CDR3 with reference TRBV2 and TRBJ1-6 gives the whole variable domain EPEVTQTPSHQVTQMGQEVILRCVPISNHLYFYWYRQILGQKVEFLVSFYNNEISEKSEIFDDQFSVERPDGSNFTLKIRSTKLEDSAMYFCASSVPLKSPLHFGNGTRLTVT.